This T cell receptor (beta chain) was retrieved from a study of shared clonotypes between healthy human individuals. A split of CD4+ cells into CD45RA+ naive and CD45RA-negative memory subsets was performed. Repertoires were generated with immunoSEQ multiplex PCR, while TCRdb's copy carries only in-frame clones and drops some. The data hold about 1 million clones, with roughly 75% observed a single time. Germline V gene sequence: CDR1 SGDLS, CDR2 YYNGEE. Trimming pared 2 bases from V and 2 bases from J, leaving 11 bases between. This CDR3 has 15 residues. The TCR comes from a man between 18 and 35 years old in good health. V is TRBV9 and J is TRBJ1-3; D is uncertain. Sequencing input: memory CD4+ T cells sorted from blood. Regarding subset: CD45RA-negative fraction. The CDR3 sequence is CASSVGVIPGNTIYF. In DNA, the CDR3 is TGTGCCAGCAGCGTCGGGGTGATACCTGGAAACACCATATATTTT.